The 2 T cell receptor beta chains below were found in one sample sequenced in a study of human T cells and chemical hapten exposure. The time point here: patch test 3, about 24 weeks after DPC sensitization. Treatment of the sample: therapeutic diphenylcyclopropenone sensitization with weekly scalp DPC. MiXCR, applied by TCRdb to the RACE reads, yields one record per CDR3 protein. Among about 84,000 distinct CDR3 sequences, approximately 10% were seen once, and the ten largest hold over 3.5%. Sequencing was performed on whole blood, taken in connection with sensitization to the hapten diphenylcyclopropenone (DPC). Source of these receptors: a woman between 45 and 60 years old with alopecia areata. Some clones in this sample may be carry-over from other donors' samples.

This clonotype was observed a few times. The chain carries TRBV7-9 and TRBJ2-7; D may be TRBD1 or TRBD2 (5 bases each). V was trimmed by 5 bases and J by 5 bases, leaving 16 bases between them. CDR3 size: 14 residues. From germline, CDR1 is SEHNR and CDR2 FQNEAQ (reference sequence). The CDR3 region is CASSPPGPADEQYF. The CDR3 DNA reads TGTGCCAGCAGCCCTCCGGGACCTGCTGACGAGCAGTACTTC.

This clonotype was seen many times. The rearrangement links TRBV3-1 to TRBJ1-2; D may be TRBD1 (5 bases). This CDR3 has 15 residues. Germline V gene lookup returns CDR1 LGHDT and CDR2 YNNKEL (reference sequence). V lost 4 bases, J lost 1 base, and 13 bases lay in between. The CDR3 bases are TGTGCCAGCAGCCCGGGGCGGGTGAATAACTATGGCTACACCTTC. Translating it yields CASSPGRVNNYGYTF.